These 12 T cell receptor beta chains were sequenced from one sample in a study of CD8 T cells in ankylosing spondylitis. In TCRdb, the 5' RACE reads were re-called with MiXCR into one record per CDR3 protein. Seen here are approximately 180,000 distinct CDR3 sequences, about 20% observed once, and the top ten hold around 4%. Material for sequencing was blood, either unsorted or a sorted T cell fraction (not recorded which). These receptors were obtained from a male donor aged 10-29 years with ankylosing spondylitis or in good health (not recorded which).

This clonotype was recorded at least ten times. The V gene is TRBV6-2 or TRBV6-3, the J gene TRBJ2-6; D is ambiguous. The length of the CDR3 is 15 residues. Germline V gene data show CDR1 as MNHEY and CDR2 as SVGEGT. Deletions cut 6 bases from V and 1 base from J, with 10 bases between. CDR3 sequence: CASSPTLSGANVLTF. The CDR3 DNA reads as TGTGCCAGCAGCCCGACACTTTCTGGGGCCAACGTCCTGACTTTC.

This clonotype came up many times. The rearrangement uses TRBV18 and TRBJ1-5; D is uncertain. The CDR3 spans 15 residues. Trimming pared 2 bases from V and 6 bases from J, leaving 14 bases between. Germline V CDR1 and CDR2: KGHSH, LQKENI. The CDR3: CASSPSSGGGQPQHF. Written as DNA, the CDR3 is TGTGCCAGCTCACCATCGAGTGGAGGAGGTCAGCCCCAGCATTTT.

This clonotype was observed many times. The CDR3 DNA sequence: TGTGCCAGCAGTCCTCCGGGGCCTTACAATGAGCAGTTCTTC. Translation: CASSPPGPYNEQFF. This chain uses TRBV6-6 with TRBJ2-1, with D possibly being TRBD1 or TRBD2 (5 bases each). The CDR3 is 14 residues long. V was pared by 5 bases and J by 4 bases, with 12 bases between. Per the germline V gene, CDR1 is MNHNY and CDR2 is SVGAGI (reference sequence).

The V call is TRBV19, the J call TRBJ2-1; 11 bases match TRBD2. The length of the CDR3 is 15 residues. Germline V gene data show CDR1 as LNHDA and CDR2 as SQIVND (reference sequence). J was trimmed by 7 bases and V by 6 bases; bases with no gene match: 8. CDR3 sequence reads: CASSQTSGMFNEQFF. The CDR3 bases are TGTGCCAGTAGCCAGACTAGCGGGATGTTTAATGAGCAGTTCTTC. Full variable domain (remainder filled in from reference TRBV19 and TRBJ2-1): DGGITQSPKYLFRKEGQNVTLSCEQNLNHDAMYWYRQDPGQGLRLIYYSQIVNDFQKGDIAEGYSVSREKKESFPLTVTSAQKNPTAFYLCASSQTSGMFNEQFFGPGTRLTVL.

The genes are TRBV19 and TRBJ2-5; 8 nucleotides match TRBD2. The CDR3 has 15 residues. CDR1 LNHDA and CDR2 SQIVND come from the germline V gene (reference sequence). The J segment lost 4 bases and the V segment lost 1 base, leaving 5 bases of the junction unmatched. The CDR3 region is CASSIGSGILETQYF. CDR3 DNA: TGTGCCAGTAGTATAGGTAGCGGGATATTAGAGACCCAGTACTTC.

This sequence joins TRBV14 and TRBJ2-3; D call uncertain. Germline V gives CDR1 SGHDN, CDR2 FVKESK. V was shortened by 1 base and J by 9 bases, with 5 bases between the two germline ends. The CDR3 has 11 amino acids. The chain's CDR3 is CASSQAQTQYF. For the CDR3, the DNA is TGTGCCAGCAGCCAAGCTCAGACGCAGTATTTT.

The CDR3 nucleotides read TGTGCCAGCAGCCGGACAGGGGTTATCAATTCACCCCTCCACTTT. Translating it yields CASSRTGVINSPLHF. The chain joins TRBV3-1 to TRBJ1-6; TRBD1 matches at 9 bases. V was pared by 4 bases and J by 7 bases, with 5 bases of the junction left unmatched. CDR1 and CDR2 (germline): LGHDT, YNNKEL (reference sequence). This CDR3 is 15 amino acids long. Drawing the rest from reference TRBV3-1 and TRBJ1-6, the complete variable domain is DTAVSQTPKYLVTQMGNDKSIKCEQNLGHDTMYWYKQDSKKFLKIMFSYNNKELIINETVPNRFSPKSPDKAHLNLHINSLELGDSAVYFCASSRTGVINSPLHFGNGTRLTVT.

CDR3 DNA sequence: TGTGCCAGCAGCCATGAGTTGGGCTACGAGCAGTACTTC. The encoded protein is CASSHELGYEQYF. This sequence joins TRBV7-8 and TRBJ2-7; D is ambiguous. Germline lookup yields CDR1 SGHVS and CDR2 FQNEAQ. CDR3 size: 13 residues. Between the trimmed V and J ends, which lost 5 bases and 3 bases, there was a span of 11 bases.

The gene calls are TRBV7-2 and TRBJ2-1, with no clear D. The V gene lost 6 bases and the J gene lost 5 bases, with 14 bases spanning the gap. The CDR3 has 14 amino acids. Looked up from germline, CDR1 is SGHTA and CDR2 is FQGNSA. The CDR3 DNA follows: TGTGCCAGCAGGATAGGGAATCCTAACAATGAGCAGTTCTTC. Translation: CASRIGNPNNEQFF.

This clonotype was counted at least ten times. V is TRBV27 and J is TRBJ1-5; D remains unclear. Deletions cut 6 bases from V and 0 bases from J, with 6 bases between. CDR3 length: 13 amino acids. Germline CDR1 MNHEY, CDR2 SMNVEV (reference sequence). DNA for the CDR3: TGTGCCAGCAGGTTCTCTAGCAATCAGCCCCAGCATTTT. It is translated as CASRFSSNQPQHF.

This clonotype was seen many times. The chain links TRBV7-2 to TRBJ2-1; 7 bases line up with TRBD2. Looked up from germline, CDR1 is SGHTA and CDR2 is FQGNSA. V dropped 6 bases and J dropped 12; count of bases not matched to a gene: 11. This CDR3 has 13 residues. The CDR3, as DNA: TGTGCCAGCAGTGCTCGGGAGGCGGGGCTGCAGTTCTTC. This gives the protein CASSAREAGLQFF.

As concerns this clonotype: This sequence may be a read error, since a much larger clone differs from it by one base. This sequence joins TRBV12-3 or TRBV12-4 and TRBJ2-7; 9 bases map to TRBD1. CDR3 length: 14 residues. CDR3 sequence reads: CPSSRTGDFYEQYF. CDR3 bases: TGTCCCAGCAGTCGGACAGGGGACTTCTACGAGCAGTACTTC.